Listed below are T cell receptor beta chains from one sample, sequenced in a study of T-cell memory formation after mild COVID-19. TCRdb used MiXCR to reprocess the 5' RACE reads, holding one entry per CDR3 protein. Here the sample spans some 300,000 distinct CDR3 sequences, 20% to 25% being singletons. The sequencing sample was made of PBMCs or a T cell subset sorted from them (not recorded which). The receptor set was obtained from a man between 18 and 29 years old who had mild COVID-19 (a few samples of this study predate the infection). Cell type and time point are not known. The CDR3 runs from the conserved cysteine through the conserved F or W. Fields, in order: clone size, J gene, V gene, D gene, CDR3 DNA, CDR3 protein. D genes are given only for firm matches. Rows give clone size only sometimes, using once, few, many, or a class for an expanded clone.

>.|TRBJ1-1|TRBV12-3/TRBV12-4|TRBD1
TGTGCCAGCAGTTTAGGACAGGGTGGGGTGAACACTGAAGCTTTCTTT
CASSLGQGGVNTEAFF
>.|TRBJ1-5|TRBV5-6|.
TGTGCCAGCAGCTTATCCGGGGCCGGGCATCAGCCCCAGCATTTT
CASSLSGAGHQPQHF
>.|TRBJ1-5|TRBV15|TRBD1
TGTGCCACCAGCAGAGCCGGGGACAGGGGGTTTCAGCCCCAGCATTTT
CATSRAGDRGFQPQHF
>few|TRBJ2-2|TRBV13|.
TGTGCCAGCAGCATGATCACAGTGGTCACCGGGGAGCTGTTTTTT
CASSMITVVTGELFF
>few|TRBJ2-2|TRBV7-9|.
TGTGCCAGCAGCTTGAACAGCGGCGGGGAGCTGTTTTTT
CASSLNSGGELFF
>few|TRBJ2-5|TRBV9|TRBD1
TGTGCCAGCAGCCCGGGGACAGGGCGAGAGACCCAGTACTTC
CASSPGTGRETQYF
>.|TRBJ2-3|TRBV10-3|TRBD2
TGTGCCATCGTTGCGCGGGGGGAAGGCACAGATACGCAGTATTTT
CAIVARGEGTDTQYF
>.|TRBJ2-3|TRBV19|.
TGTGCCAGCGGGGGCTTAACTAGCACAGATACGCAGTATTTT
CASGGLTSTDTQYF
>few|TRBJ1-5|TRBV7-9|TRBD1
TGTGCCAGCAGCTTAGGCAGGGGGTCGGGTCAGCCCCAGCATTTT
CASSLGRGSGQPQHF
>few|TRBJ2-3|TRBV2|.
TGTGCCAGCAGCCCCCCTTGGGATACGCAGTATTTT
CASSPPWDTQYF
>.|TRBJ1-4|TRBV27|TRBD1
TGTGCCAGCGCAGCAGCCGGGACAGGTGGTCTTCTTAATGAAAAACTGTTTTTT
CASAAAGTGGLLNEKLFF
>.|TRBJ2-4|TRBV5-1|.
TGCGCCAGCAGCTTGGATGGGGGCGAGGACATTCAGTACTTC
CASSLDGGEDIQYF
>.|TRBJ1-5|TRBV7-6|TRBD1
TGTGCCAGCAGCCCCGGGACAGGGGGCCAGCAGCCCCAGCATTTT
CASSPGTGGQQPQHF
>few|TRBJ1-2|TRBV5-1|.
TGCGCCAGCAGCATCGAGGGCGGACCCGGGTTAGGGTATGGCTACACCTTC
CASSIEGGPGLGYGYTF
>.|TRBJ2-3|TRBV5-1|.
TGCGCCAGCAGCATGGACGGAGCAGATACGCATTATTTT
CASSMDGADTHYF
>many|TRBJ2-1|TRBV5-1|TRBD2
TGCGCCAGCAGCGTGACTAGCGTCCGTGAGCAGTTCTTC
CASSVTSVREQFF
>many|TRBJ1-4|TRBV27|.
TGTGCCAGCAGTTTCATGCCAGACCGAAATGAAAAACTGTTTTTT
CASSFMPDRNEKLFF
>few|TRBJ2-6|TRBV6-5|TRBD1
TGTGCCAGCAGTCGAACAGGGGGCGGTGGGGCCAACGTCCTGACTTTC
CASSRTGGGGANVLTF
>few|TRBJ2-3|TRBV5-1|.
TGCGCCAGCAGTTCGGGGGCATTCAGCGGGGGCACAGATACGCAGTATTTT
CASSSGAFSGGTDTQYF
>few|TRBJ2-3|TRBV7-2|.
TGTGCCAGCAGCTTAGGAAAGCGGGCCACAGATACGCAGTATTTT
CASSLGKRATDTQYF
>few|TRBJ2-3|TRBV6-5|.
TGTGCCACCAATATCCTCCGGGGGACCACAGATACGCAGTATTTT
CATNILRGTTDTQYF
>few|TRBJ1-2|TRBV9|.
TGTGCCAGCAGCCCACACGCGGGGCTAACTATGGCGGGGTCCTATGGCTACACCTTC
CASSPHAGLTMAGSYGYTF
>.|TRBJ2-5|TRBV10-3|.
TGTGCCATCGGGGACCTCGGGCAAGAGACCCAGTACTTC
CAIGDLGQETQYF
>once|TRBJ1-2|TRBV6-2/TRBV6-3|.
TGTGCCAGCAGTCTGGGGAGTACCTATGGCTACACCTTC
CASSLGSTYGYTF
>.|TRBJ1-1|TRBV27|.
TGTGCCAGCAGCCCTAGGGTGAACACTGAAGCTTTCTTT
CASSPRVNTEAFF
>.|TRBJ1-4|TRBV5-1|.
TGCGCCAGCAGGAAGAGTACATCGAATGAAAAACTGTTTTTT
CASRKSTSNEKLFF
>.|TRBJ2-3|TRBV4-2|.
TGTGCCATCAGCCAACCTGGGACAGATACGCAGTATTTT
CAISQPGTDTQYF
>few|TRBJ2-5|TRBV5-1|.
TGCGCCAGCAGCTACCTGCGGCCGTACCAAGAGACCCAGTACTTC
CASSYLRPYQETQYF
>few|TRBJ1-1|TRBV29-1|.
TGCAGCGTTTCGGCAGGGAGTTTGAGCACTGAAGCTTTCTTT
CSVSAGSLSTEAFF
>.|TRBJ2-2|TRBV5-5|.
TGTGCCAGCAGCTTGGGAAATAGCGGCATTAACACCGGGGAGCTGTTTTTT
CASSLGNSGINTGELFF
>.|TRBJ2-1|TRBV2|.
TGTGCCAGCAGTGACATCGGTGAGCAGTTCTTC
CASSDIGEQFF
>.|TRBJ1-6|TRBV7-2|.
TGTGCCAGCAGCTTTGCACAGGGCGGCTCACCCCTCCACTTT
CASSFAQGGSPLHF
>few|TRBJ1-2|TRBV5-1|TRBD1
TGCGCCAGCAGCGTGGAGGGACAGGTGGACCGGTATGGCTACACCTTC
CASSVEGQVDRYGYTF
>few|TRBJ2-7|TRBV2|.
TGTGCCAGCAGTGAAACAGGGTGGGGCGAGCAGTACTTC
CASSETGWGEQYF
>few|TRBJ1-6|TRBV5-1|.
TGCGCCAGCAGCTTGGTTGCGACAGAGACCATCGGTTCACCCCTCCACTTT
CASSLVATETIGSPLHF
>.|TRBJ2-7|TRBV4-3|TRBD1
TGCGCCAGCAGCCAAGCAGGGACAGGGGGCGAGCAGTACTTC
CASSQAGTGGEQYF
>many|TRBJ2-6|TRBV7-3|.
TGTGCCAGCAGGGACGGTACTGCGGGGGCCAACGTCCTGACTTTC
CASRDGTAGANVLTF